The subject of this entry is one TCR beta chain. As yet, its antigen is unknown. Other DNA sequences in the sample encode the same CDR3. With 60 Vbeta and 13 Jbeta primers, the PCR was carried out. Sequenced by immunoSEQ multiplex PCR; TCRdb stores in-frame clones only, minus some. Of 200,000 to 250,000 clones in the sample, approximately 80% were seen once. This specimen belongs to a study of cytomegalovirus exposure and HLA in healthy donors. Study-wide points: An analysis done earlier found most TCR beta V segments productive about 87% or about 30% of the time. Sequencing likely produced, as an artifact, a cluster of highly shared sequence variants. Later analysis associated a missense DCLRE1C variant with TCR beta V- and J-gene trimming.

The clonotype originates from a middle-aged woman in good health and CMV-seronegative. Sequencing was done on a sample of PBMCs.

The CDR3 DNA follows: TGTGCCAGCTCGCTCTACAATTCACCCCTCCACTTT. It translates to CASSLYNSPLHF. The chain combines TRBV7-2 with TRBJ1-6; D not certain. Trimming took 8 bases from V and 7 from J, leaving 9 bases between them. Looked up from germline, CDR1 is SGHTA and CDR2 is FQGNSA. The length of the CDR3 is 12 residues.